The 28 T cell receptor beta chains reported below all come from one sample, sequenced in a study of blood T cell repertoires in COVID-19 (dated by TCRdb to 2019 to 2021). Library prep was done by the immunoSEQ multiplex PCR assay. The source is immuneACCESS, and TCRdb retained only in-frame sequences with V and J called. Part of the clones is not carried over; for the studies checked, unresolved V genes explain less than half of this, and the remainder is unexplained. The sample records more than 85,000 clones, roughly 88% of which are singletons. Around 25% of the sample belongs to the ten largest clones. The sequenced material came from peripheral blood. Receptor source: a man aged 55 to 70 with acute or convalescent COVID-19.

This clone was found a few times. The chain recombines TRBV7-9 with TRBJ1-1; D ambiguous. The CDR3 has 16 amino acids. Germline V gives CDR1 SEHNR, CDR2 FQNEAQ (reference sequence). Trimming took off 1 base at V and 4 bases at J, with 16 bases between the two ends. The CDR3, as DNA: TGTGCCAGCAGCTTAGGAGCAGGCAACATGGGCACTGAAGCTTTCTTT. Protein sequence: CASSLGAGNMGTEAFF.

This sequence joins TRBV5-4 and TRBJ1-2; 9 nucleotides line up with TRBD1. J gave up 2 bases and V 7 bases, and 3 bases lay outside the gene matches. The V gene's germline CDR1 is SGHNT and CDR2 YYREEE (reference sequence). The CDR3 extends over 13 amino acids. The CDR3 loop reads CASWGQGNYGYTF. CDR3 bases: TGTGCCAGCTGGGGACAGGGAAACTATGGCTACACCTTC.

This sequence joins TRBV27 and TRBJ1-2; 8 bases are a match to TRBD1. There are 13 residues in the CDR3. The ends lost 3 bases at V and 8 bases at J; junction bases unmatched: 5. The germline gives CDR1 MNHEY, CDR2 SMNVEV (reference sequence). CDR3 amino acids: CASSFQGAGGYTF. The CDR3 nucleotides read TGTGCCAGCAGTTTCCAGGGGGCCGGCGGCTACACCTTC.

V usage is TRBV27 and J usage is TRBJ1-3, with D perhaps matching TRBD1 (6 bases). Trimming removed 6 bases from V and 0 bases from J, with 12 bases in between. The CDR3 is 15 amino acids. Germline lookup yields CDR1 MNHEY and CDR2 SMNVEV (reference sequence). The CDR3 bases are TGTGCCAGCAGAGACAGGCTGATCTCTGGAAACACCATATATTTT. Its protein is CASRDRLISGNTIYF.

This rearrangement joins TRBV18 to TRBJ1-6; a possible D gene is TRBD1 (6 bases). V lost 3 bases and J 7 bases, leaving 16 bases between the germline ends. The CDR3 runs to 16 residues. Germline CDR1 reads KGHSH; CDR2 reads LQKENI. DNA for the CDR3: TGTGCCAGCTCACCGGGACAACCCTTGAGGAATTCACCCCTCCACTTT. Translating it yields CASSPGQPLRNSPLHF.

This clone was seen a few times. The chain carries TRBV5-8 and TRBJ2-4; D not resolved. Trimming took off 4 bases at V and 0 bases at J, with 14 bases between the two ends. The germline gives CDR1 SGHTS, CDR2 YDEGEE. CDR3 length: 16 residues. The CDR3 sequence is CASSLATNLAKNIQYF. The CDR3 DNA is TGTGCCAGCAGCCTCGCTACGAACCTAGCCAAAAACATTCAGTACTTC.

This clone was seen only a few times. The chain has TRBV6-5 and TRBJ1-1; the D gene is possibly TRBD1 (5 bases). V lost 7 bases, J lost 5 bases, and 14 bases lay in between. This CDR3 comprises 13 residues. Per the germline V gene, CDR1 is MNHEY and CDR2 is SVGAGI. CDR3 nucleotides: TGTGCCAGCAATTCAGGGTGGAGTACTGAAGCTTTCTTT. Protein product: CASNSGWSTEAFF.

The chain links TRBV28 to TRBJ2-1; D is perhaps TRBD1 (6 bases). V was trimmed by 5 bases and J by 7 bases, leaving 12 bases between them. Germline lookup yields CDR1 MDHEN and CDR2 SYDVKM. CDR3 size: 13 residues. CDR3 DNA: TGTGCCAGCAGTCCCTACAGGGAAAATGAGCAGTTCTTC. This sequence encodes CASSPYRENEQFF.

This chain joins TRBV3-1 (or the pseudogene TRBV3-2) and TRBJ2-3, with D uncertain. Germline V lookup: CDR1 LGHDT, CDR2 YNNKEL (reference sequence). Trimming pared 1 base from V and 4 bases from J, leaving 3 bases between. This CDR3 region has 12 residues. CDR3 amino acids: CASSQAADTQYF. DNA for the CDR3: TGTGCCAGCAGCCAAGCGGCAGATACGCAGTATTTT.

This chain connects TRBV29-1 to TRBJ2-1, with 7 bases identical to TRBD1. The CDR3 covers 14 residues. Germline CDR1 reads SQVTM; CDR2 reads ANQGSEA. Trimming removed 6 bases from V and 6 bases from J; junction bases left unmatched: 11. The CDR3 coding sequence is TGCAGCGTCAGCCGGGACAGAGGTTCCAATGAGCAGTTCTTC. Translated, it gives CSVSRDRGSNEQFF.

The chain combines TRBV7-9 with TRBJ1-1; 8 positions agree with TRBD1. Germline V gives CDR1 SEHNR, CDR2 FQNEAQ (reference sequence). The CDR3 contains 15 residues. V lost 6 bases, J lost 4 bases, and 10 bases stayed unmatched. The CDR3 DNA is TGTGCCAGCAGTTATCTTGGGACAGGAGGCACTGAAGCTTTCTTT. It encodes CASSYLGTGGTEAFF.

The genes are TRBV18 and TRBJ1-1; the D is unclear. This CDR3 spans 13 amino acids. Trimming removed 6 bases from V and 4 bases from J, with 12 bases in between. CDR1 is KGHSH and CDR2 is LQKENI in the germline V gene. The CDR3 is CASSAGVPTEAFF. The CDR3 DNA reads as TGTGCCAGCTCCGCCGGGGTTCCCACTGAAGCTTTCTTT.

This clone has only one observation. The chain has TRBV23-1 and TRBJ1-6; possible D gene TRBD1, 5 bases. Being an ORF, TRBV23-1 has a function that is uncertain. The CDR3 consists of 15 residues. Trimming took 0 bases from V and 7 from J, leaving 10 bases between them. CDR3 nucleotides: TGCGCCAGCAGTCAATCGGGACTGCAGAATTCACCCCTCCACTTT. It codes for CASSQSGLQNSPLHF.

The chain couples TRBV7-6 to TRBJ1-1, with 8 bases matching TRBD1. Germline V gives CDR1 SGHVS, CDR2 FNYEAQ. This CDR3 spans 13 amino acids. J was trimmed by 7 bases and V by 1 base; bases with no gene match: 2. CDR3: CASSLVGQGEAFF. CDR3 DNA sequence: TGTGCCAGCAGCTTAGTAGGACAGGGTGAAGCTTTCTTT.

V and J are TRBV19 and TRBJ1-2, with 7 bases lining up with TRBD1. The trim removed 4 bases at V and 6 bases at J, leaving 8 bases unmatched. Per germline, CDR1 LNHDA and CDR2 SQIVND (reference sequence). The CDR3 is 14 residues long. The CDR3 DNA follows: TGTGCCAGTAGTAAAGGGGGCCTCACCCATGGCTACACCTTC. It encodes CASSKGGLTHGYTF. The full variable domain, its missing parts supplied by reference TRBV19 and TRBJ1-2, is DGGITQSPKYLFRKEGQNVTLSCEQNLNHDAMYWYRQDPGQGLRLIYYSQIVNDFQKGDIAEGYSVSREKKESFPLTVTSAQKNPTAFYLCASSKGGLTHGYTFGSGTRLTVV.

This chain links TRBV19 with TRBJ1-2; D gene uncertain. V lost 6 bases, J lost 0 bases, and 17 bases lay in between. The CDR3 runs 16 residues. Germline V gene data show CDR1 as LNHDA and CDR2 as SQIVND (reference sequence). This chain's CDR3 is CASSRPSFTSNYGYTF. DNA for the CDR3: TGTGCCAGTAGCCGCCCCTCGTTCACTTCTAACTATGGCTACACCTTC.

This chain links TRBV9 with TRBJ2-5; 10 bases agree with TRBD1. The CDR3 totals 15 residues. With 4 bases clipped from V and 3 bases from J, the junction kept 6 bases outside the gene matches. Germline assignment: CDR1 SGDLS and CDR2 YYNGEE. The CDR3 protein is CASSPGTGEKETQYF. CDR3 in DNA: TGTGCCAGCAGCCCCGGGACAGGGGAAAAAGAGACCCAGTACTTC. Full variable domain (missing parts from reference TRBV9 and TRBJ2-5): DSGVTQTPKHLITATGQRVTLRCSPRSGDLSVYWYQQSLDQGLQFLIQYYNGEERAKGNILERFSAQQFPDLHSELNLSSLELGDSALYFCASSPGTGEKETQYFGPGTRLLVL.

This chain links TRBV19 with TRBJ1-5, with 7 nucleotides matching TRBD1. Germline V lookup: CDR1 LNHDA, CDR2 SQIVND (reference sequence). After removal of 6 bases from V and 1 base from J, the junction contained 15 bases not matched to a gene. The CDR3 runs 18 residues. This chain's CDR3 is CASSHYRGTDRSNQPQHF. The DNA for the CDR3 is TGTGCCAGTAGCCACTATCGGGGGACAGATAGGAGCAATCAGCCCCAGCATTTT.

The rearrangement links TRBV2 to TRBJ2-2; 12 nucleotides match TRBD1. Germline values: CDR1 SNHLY, CDR2 FYNNEI. This CDR3 has 16 amino acids. V shed 7 bases and J 6 bases; nucleotides not matched to a gene: 9. CDR3 DNA: TGTGCCAGCACCCCACCCGGGACAGGGGGCTCCGGGGAGCTGTTTTTT. Protein sequence: CASTPPGTGGSGELFF.

The CDR3 sequence is CASGLSGQQETQYF. CDR3 sequence (DNA): TGTGCTAGTGGTTTGTCGGGTCAGCAAGAGACCCAGTACTTC. The chain uses TRBV12-5 and TRBJ2-5; the D is unclear. The CDR3 consists of 14 residues. Germline CDR1 is LGHNT and CDR2 is FRNRAP. V was cut by 2 bases and J by 2 bases, with 9 bases left in between.

This clone was observed a few times. The rearrangement joins TRBV11-2 to TRBJ2-7; 11 bases agree with TRBD1. Trimming took 1 base from V and 5 from J; bases not matched to a gene: 4. The CDR3 has 15 residues. CDR1 and CDR2 from the germline V gene are SGHAT and FQNNGV. CDR3 nucleotides: TGTGCCAGCAGCTTAGTGGGACAGGGGGTCAACGAGCAGTACTTC. This codes for CASSLVGQGVNEQYF.

This chain connects TRBV30 to TRBJ2-1, with no clear D. Trimming left V 5 bases short and J 7 bases short, with 15 bases between. The germline gives CDR1 GTSNPN, CDR2 SVGIG (reference sequence). The length of the CDR3 is 13 residues. The CDR3 spells CAWGRHSSNEQFF. In DNA, the CDR3 is TGTGCCTGGGGACGTCACTCCTCGAATGAGCAGTTCTTC.

This chain links TRBV2 with TRBJ2-2, with D maybe TRBD1 (8 bases). Germline assignment: CDR1 SNHLY and CDR2 FYNNEI. V was clipped by 6 bases and J by 7 bases, with 21 bases between them. The CDR3 totals 16 residues. CDR3 protein: CASRDRTGRVRGELFF. CDR3 nucleotide sequence: TGTGCCAGCAGGGACCGGACAGGGAGGGTCCGCGGGGAGCTGTTTTTT.

The chain has TRBV6-4 and TRBJ2-7; TRBD1 agrees at 7 bases. The V segment lost 2 bases and the J segment 3 bases; nucleotides outside the gene matches: 10. Germline lookup yields CDR1 MRHNA and CDR2 SNTAGT. There are 16 residues in the CDR3. CDR3 loop: CASSDRSWDRNYEQYV. DNA for the CDR3: TGTGCCAGCAGTGACAGGTCCTGGGACAGAAACTACGAGCAGTACGTC.

This clone has just a few counts. This sequence joins TRBV28 and TRBJ1-4; D is undetermined. The CDR3 totals 12 residues. Trimming removed 5 bases from V and 8 bases from J, with 9 bases in between. Germline V lookup: CDR1 MDHEN, CDR2 SYDVKM. The CDR3 spells CASSRTGEKLFF. The CDR3 DNA reads as TGTGCCAGCAGTCGAACGGGAGAAAAACTGTTTTTT. Supplemented by reference TRBV28 and TRBJ1-4, the full variable domain reads DVKVTQSSRYLVKRTGEKVFLECVQDMDHENMFWYRQDPGLGLRLIYFSYDVKMKEKGDIPEGYSVSREKKERFSLILESASTNQTSMYLCASSRTGEKLFFGSGTQLSVL.

This clone has more than one count but fewer than ten. The V and J genes are TRBV28 and TRBJ2-5; no clear D. V lost 6 bases and J 5 bases, leaving 19 bases between the germline ends. The CDR3 is made up of 15 amino acids. Germline CDR1 is MDHEN and CDR2 is SYDVKM. CDR3 loop: CASSPGWWVRETQYF. The CDR3, as DNA: TGTGCCAGCAGCCCAGGATGGTGGGTCCGCGAGACCCAGTACTTC.

The chain employs TRBV18 and TRBJ1-1; D is unresolved. The V and J ends lost 5 bases and 0 bases respectively, with 7 bases between them. From germline, CDR1 is KGHSH and CDR2 LQKENI. The CDR3 has 13 residues. This CDR3 is CASSDTMNTEAFF. The CDR3 DNA is TGTGCCAGCTCAGACACGATGAACACTGAAGCTTTCTTT.

V is TRBV5-4 and J is TRBJ2-2; D is perhaps TRBD2 (6 bases). V lost 5 bases and J 2 bases, leaving 16 bases between the germline ends. The CDR3 extends over 16 amino acids. The germline CDR1 and CDR2 sequences are SGHNT and YYREEE (reference sequence). CDR3 coding DNA: TGTGCCAGCAGTGCGCGGGACGGGCGAAACACCGGGGAGCTGTTTTTT. Protein sequence: CASSARDGRNTGELFF.